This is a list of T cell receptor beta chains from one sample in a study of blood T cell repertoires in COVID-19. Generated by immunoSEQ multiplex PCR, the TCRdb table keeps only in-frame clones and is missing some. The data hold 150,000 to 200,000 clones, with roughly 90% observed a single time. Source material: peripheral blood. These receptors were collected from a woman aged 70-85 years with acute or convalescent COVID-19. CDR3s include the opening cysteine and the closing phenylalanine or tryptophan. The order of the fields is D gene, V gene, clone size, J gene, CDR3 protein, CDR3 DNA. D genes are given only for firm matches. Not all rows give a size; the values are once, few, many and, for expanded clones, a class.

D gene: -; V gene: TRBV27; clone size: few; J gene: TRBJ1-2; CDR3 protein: CASSLGRGIDYGYTF; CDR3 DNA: TGTGCCAGCAGTTTAGGTCGGGGGATAGATTACGGCTACACCTTC
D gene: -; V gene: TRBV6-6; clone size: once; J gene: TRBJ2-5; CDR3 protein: CASSYPAGRETQYF; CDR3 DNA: TGTGCCAGCAGTTACCCGGCAGGGCGAGAGACCCAGTACTTC
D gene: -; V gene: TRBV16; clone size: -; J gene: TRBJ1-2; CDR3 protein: CASSQSKTVGYTF; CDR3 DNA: TGTGCCAGCAGCCAATCAAAGACAGTCGGCTACACCTTC
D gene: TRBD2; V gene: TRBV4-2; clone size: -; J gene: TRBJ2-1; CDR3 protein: CASSSLGTGGSWEQFF; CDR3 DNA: TGTGCCAGCAGCTCTTTAGGTACCGGGGGGTCCTGGGAGCAGTTCTTC
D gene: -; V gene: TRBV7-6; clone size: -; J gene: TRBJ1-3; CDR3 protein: CASSTNSYSLGNTIYF; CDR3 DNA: TGTGCCAGCAGCACGAACTCATACTCCCTCGGAAACACCATATATTTT
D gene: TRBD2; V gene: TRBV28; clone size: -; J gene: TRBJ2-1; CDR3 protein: CASTLRLTSGYNEQFF; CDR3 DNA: TGTGCCAGCACCCTAAGGCTGACTAGCGGTTACAATGAGCAGTTCTTC
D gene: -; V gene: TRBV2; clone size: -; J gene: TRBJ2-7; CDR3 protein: CASTGVQSSYEQYF; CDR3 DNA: TGTGCCAGCACCGGGGTCCAAAGCTCCTACGAGCAGTACTTC
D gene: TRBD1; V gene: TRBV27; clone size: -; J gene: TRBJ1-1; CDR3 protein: CASRGDREAFF; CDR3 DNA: TGTGCCAGCAGGGGGGACAGGGAAGCTTTCTTT
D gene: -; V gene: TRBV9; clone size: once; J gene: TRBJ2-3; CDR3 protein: CASSLGPTDTQYF; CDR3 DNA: TGTGCCAGCAGCCTGGGGCCCACAGATACGCAGTATTTT
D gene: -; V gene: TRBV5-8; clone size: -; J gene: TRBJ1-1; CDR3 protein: CASSLGQGMNLNTEAFF; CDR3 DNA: TGTGCCAGCAGCTTGGGGCAGGGGATGAACCTGAACACTGAAGCTTTCTTT
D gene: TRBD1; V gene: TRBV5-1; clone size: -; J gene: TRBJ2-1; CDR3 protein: CASSQGQGTYNEQFF; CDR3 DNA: TGCGCCAGCAGCCAGGGACAGGGAACCTACAATGAGCAGTTCTTC
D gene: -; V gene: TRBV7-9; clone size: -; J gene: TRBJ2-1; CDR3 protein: CASSLGVGTSSYNEQFF; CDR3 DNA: TGTGCCAGCAGCTTAGGAGTGGGTACTAGCTCCTACAATGAGCAGTTCTTC
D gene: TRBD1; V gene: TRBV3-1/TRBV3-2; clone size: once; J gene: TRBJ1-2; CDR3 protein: CASSSQGGNYGYTF; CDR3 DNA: TGTGCCAGCAGCTCACAGGGGGGTAACTATGGCTACACCTTC
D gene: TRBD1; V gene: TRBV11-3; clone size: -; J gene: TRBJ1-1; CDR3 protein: CASSRSGQPNTEAFF; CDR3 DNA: TGTGCCAGCAGCCGATCGGGACAGCCGAACACTGAAGCTTTCTTT
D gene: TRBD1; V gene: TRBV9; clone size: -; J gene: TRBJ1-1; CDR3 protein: CASSATGYGNTEAFF; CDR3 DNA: TGTGCCAGCAGCGCGACAGGGTACGGGAACACTGAAGCTTTCTTT
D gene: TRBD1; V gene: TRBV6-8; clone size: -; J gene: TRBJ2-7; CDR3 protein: CASSYRDRPIPTYEQYF; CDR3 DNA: TGTGCCAGCAGTTACCGGGACAGGCCAATACCTACCTACGAGCAGTACTTC
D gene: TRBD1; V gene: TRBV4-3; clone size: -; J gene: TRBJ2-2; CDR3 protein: CASSRNRGQAGELFF; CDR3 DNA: TGCGCCAGCAGCCGAAACAGGGGGCAAGCCGGGGAGCTGTTTTTT
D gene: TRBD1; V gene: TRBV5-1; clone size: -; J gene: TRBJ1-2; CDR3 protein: CASSVDRVNYGYTF; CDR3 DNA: TGCGCCAGCAGCGTGGACAGGGTGAACTATGGCTACACCTTC
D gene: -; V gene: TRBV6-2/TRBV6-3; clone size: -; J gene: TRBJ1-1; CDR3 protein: CASSLYGIGTEAFF; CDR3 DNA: TGTGCCAGCAGCCTCTACGGGATCGGCACTGAAGCTTTCTTT
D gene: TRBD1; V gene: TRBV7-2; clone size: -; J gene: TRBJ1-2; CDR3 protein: CASSSQIPGQGANGYTF; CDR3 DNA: TGTGCCAGCAGCTCCCAGATACCGGGACAGGGGGCAAATGGCTACACCTTC
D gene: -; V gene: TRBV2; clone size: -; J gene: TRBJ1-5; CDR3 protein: CASSDGDNNQPQHF; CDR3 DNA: TGTGCCAGCAGTGACGGGGATAACAATCAGCCCCAGCATTTT
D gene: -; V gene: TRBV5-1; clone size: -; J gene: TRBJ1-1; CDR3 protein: CASSLEYATGTAFF; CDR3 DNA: TGCGCCAGCAGCTTGGAGTACGCGACAGGTACAGCTTTCTTT
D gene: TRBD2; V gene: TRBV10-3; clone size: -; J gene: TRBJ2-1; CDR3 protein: CAITKTSGIDEQFF; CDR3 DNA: TGTGCCATCACCAAGACTAGCGGGATTGATGAGCAGTTCTTC
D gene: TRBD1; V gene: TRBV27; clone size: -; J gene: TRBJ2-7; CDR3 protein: CASSTRDSLYEQYF; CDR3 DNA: TGTGCCAGCAGCACCCGGGACAGTCTCTACGAGCAGTACTTC
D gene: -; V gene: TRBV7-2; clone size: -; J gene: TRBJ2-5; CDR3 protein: CASSLGVWSRYF; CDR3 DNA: TGTGCCAGCAGCTTAGGAGTTTGGTCGCGGTACTTC
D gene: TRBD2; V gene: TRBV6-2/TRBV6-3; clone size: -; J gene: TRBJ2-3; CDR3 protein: CASSVAGDRDTQYF; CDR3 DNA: TGTGCCAGCAGTGTAGCGGGGGACCGCGATACGCAGTATTTT
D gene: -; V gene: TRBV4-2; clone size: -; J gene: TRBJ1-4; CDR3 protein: CASSHPTNLRTDLLQFNEKLFF; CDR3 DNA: TGTGCCAGCAGCCATCCAACAAATTTACGGACAGACCTATTACAATTTAATGAAAAACTGTTTTTT
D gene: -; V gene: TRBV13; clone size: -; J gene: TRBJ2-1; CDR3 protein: CASSSGASSYNEQFF; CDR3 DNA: TGTGCCAGCAGCTCAGGGGCCAGCTCCTACAATGAGCAGTTCTTC
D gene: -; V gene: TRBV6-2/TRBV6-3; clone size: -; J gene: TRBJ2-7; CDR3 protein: CASRYSDITSSYEQYF; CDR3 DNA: TGTGCCAGCAGGTACTCGGACATTACAAGCTCCTACGAGCAGTACTTC
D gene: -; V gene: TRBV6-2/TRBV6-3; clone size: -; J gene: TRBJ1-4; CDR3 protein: CASSPHGGTDNEKLFF; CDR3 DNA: TGTGCCAGCAGTCCCCATGGGGGCACCGATAATGAAAAACTGTTTTTT
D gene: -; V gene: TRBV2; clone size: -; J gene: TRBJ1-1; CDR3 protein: CASSQMNTEAFF; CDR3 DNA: TGTGCCAGCAGCCAGATGAACACTGAAGCTTTCTTT
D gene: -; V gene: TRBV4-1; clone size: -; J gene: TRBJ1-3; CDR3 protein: CASSQDGGSRNTIYF; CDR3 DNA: TGCGCCAGCAGCCAAGATGGAGGGTCCCGAAACACCATATATTTT
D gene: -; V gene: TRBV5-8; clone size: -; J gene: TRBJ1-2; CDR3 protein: CASSLSGPAGNYGYTF; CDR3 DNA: TGTGCCAGCAGCTTAAGCGGGCCGGCGGGCAACTATGGCTACACCTTC
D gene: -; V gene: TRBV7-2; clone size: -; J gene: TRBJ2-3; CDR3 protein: CASSFAGLDTQYF; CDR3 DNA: TGTGCCAGCAGCTTTGCAGGGCTAGATACGCAGTATTTT
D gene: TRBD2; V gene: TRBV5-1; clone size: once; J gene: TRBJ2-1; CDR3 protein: CASSLGLARNNEQFF; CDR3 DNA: TGCGCCAGCAGCTTGGGACTAGCGCGAAACAATGAGCAGTTCTTC
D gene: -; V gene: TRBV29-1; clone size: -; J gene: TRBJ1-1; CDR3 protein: CSAITGWNTEAFF; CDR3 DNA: TGCAGCGCTATAACAGGGTGGAACACTGAAGCTTTCTTT
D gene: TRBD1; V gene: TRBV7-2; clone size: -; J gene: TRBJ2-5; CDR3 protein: CASSSTRTGQETQYF; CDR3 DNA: TGTGCCAGCAGCTCCACCAGGACAGGGCAAGAGACCCAGTACTTC
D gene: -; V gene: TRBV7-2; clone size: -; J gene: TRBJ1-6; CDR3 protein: CASSHYNSPLHF; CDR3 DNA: TGTGCCAGCAGCCATTATAATTCACCCCTCCACTTT
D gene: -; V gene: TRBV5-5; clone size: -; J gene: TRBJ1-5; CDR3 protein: CASSLAGSNQPQHF; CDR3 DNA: TGTGCCAGCAGCTTGGCAGGGAGCAATCAGCCCCAGCATTTT
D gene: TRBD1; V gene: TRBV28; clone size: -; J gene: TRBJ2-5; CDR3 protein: CASSPPGGKETQYF; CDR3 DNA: TGTGCCAGCAGTCCGCCAGGGGGTAAGGAGACCCAGTACTTC
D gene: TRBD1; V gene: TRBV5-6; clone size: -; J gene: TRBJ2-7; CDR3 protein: CASSYPGQGTYEQYF; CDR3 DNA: TGTGCCAGCAGCTATCCCGGACAGGGTACCTACGAGCAGTACTTC
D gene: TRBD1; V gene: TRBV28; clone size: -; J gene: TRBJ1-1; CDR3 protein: CASSSPGQGGTEAFF; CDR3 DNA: TGTGCCAGCAGTTCTCCGGGACAGGGGGGCACTGAAGCTTTCTTT
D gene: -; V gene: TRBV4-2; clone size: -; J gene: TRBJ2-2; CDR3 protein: CASSQESGRVPGELFF; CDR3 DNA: TGTGCCAGCAGCCAAGAGTCTGGCAGGGTCCCCGGGGAGCTGTTTTTT
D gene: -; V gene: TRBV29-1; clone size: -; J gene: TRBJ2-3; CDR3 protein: CSVVENTQYF; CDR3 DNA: TGCAGCGTGGTTGAGAATACGCAGTATTTT
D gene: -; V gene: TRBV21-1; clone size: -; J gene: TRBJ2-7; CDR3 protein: CASRLRGEQYF; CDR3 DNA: TGTGCCAGCAGATTACGGGGCGAGCAGTACTTC
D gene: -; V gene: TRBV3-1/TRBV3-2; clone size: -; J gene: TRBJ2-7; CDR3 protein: CASSHLSRSYEQYF; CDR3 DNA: TGTGCCAGCAGCCACCTCTCTCGCTCCTACGAGCAGTACTTC
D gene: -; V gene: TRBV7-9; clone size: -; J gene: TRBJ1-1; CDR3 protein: CASSRGGVTEAFF; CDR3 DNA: TGTGCCAGCAGCCGGGGCGGGGTCACTGAAGCTTTCTTT
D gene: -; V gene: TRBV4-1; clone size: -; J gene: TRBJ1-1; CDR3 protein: CASSLLGGNTEAFF; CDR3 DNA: TGCGCCAGCAGCCTTCTGGGGGGAAACACTGAAGCTTTCTTT
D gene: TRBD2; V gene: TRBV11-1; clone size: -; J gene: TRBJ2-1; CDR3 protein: CASSSLTSGNNEQFF; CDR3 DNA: TGTGCCAGCAGCTCGTTGACTAGCGGGAACAATGAGCAGTTCTTC
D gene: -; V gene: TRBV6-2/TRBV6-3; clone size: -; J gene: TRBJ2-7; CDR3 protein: CASSLSGRILIEQYF; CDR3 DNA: TGTGCCAGCAGTCTGTCGGGTCGTATACTAATCGAGCAGTACTTC
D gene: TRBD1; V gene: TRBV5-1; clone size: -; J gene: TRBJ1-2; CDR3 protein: CASSLGDRTAGGYTF; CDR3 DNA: TGCGCCAGCAGCTTGGGGGACAGAACCGCGGGTGGCTACACCTTC